These 26 T cell receptor beta chains were all obtained from the same sample, sequenced in a study of identical twins. One entry per CDR3 protein, called by TCRdb with MiXCR from the 5' RACE reads. Among 1.5 million to 2 million distinct CDR3 sequences listed, less than 40% were seen once. The specimen sequenced was cord blood. The receptors come from a newborn girl in good health.

CDR3 sequence: CATSDRYTDTQYF. The CDR3 DNA sequence: TGTGCCACCAGTGATAGGTACACAGATACGCAGTATTTT. J is TRBJ2-3 and V is TRBV24-1; no clear D. V gave up 3 bases and J gave up 2 bases, with 5 bases separating them. CDR1 KGHDR and CDR2 SFDVKD come from the germline V gene. The CDR3 loop spans 13 amino acids.

CDR3 sequence reads: CSVRDRGDTQYF. In nucleotides, the CDR3 is TGCAGCGTTCGGGACAGGGGAGATACGCAGTATTTT. The V gene is TRBV29-1, the J gene TRBJ2-3; the match to TRBD1 covers 10 bases. The CDR3 loop spans 12 amino acids. The junction had 1 base not matched to a gene; V was cut back by 5 bases and J by 5 bases. CDR1 is SQVTM, CDR2 ANQGSEA, per germline.

The chain uses TRBV7-2 and TRBJ2-1, with D possibly being TRBD1 or TRBD2 (5 bases each). V lost 0 bases and J 0 bases, leaving 9 bases between the germline ends. Looked up from germline, CDR1 is SGHTA and CDR2 is FQGNSA. The CDR3 contains 16 residues. CDR3 in DNA: TGTGCCAGCAGCTTAGCGGGGGAATTCTCCTACAATGAGCAGTTCTTC. This translates into CASSLAGEFSYNEQFF.

This clonotype was picked up a small number of times. This chain joins TRBV20-1 and TRBJ2-7; unclear D gene. With 7 bases removed from V and 7 bases from J, the gap between germline ends came to 14 bases. From germline, CDR1 is DFQATT and CDR2 SNEGSKA (reference sequence). The CDR3 has 11 amino acids. CDR3 DNA sequence: TGCAGTGTACTACTCTACAATGAGCAGTACTTC. Amino acid sequence: CSVLLYNEQYF.

This chain's CDR3 is CSARNRDNTEAFF. The CDR3 DNA sequence: TGCAGTGCTAGGAACCGGGACAACACTGAAGCTTTCTTT. V is TRBV20-1 and J is TRBJ1-1; D is perhaps TRBD1 (5 bases). Germline CDR1 is DFQATT and CDR2 is SNEGSKA (reference sequence). V lost 3 bases to trimming and J lost 2 bases, with 10 bases between them. This CDR3 region has 13 residues.

The J gene is TRBJ2-3, the V gene TRBV28, with D unresolved. Germline-derived CDR1 and CDR2 are MDHEN and SYDVKM. The CDR3 loop spans 14 amino acids. Trimming removed 5 bases at V and 2 bases at J, with 11 bases between. Written as DNA, the CDR3 is TGTGCCAGCAGTCCGGTCATTTACACAGATACGCAGTATTTT. Its translation is CASSPVIYTDTQYF.

This clonotype was observed a few times. The chain carries TRBV7-2 and TRBJ1-4; D might be TRBD1 (6 bases). CDR1 is SGHTA, CDR2 FQGNSA, per germline. Trimming removed 1 base at V and 7 bases at J, with 10 bases between. The CDR3 extends over 14 amino acids. This CDR3 reads CASSLDRAGEKLFF. DNA for the CDR3: TGTGCCAGCAGCTTAGACAGGGCCGGTGAAAAACTGTTTTTT.

This clonotype was detected only a few times. The DNA of the CDR3 is TGTGCCAGCAGCCTAGCACTGACGGTATCGGGACCCCAGTGGACTGAAGCTTTCTTT. Its protein is CASSLALTVSGPQWTEAFF. The J gene is TRBJ1-1, the V gene TRBV28, with a weak D call TRBD1 (5 bases). This CDR3 contains 19 residues. The germline CDR1 and CDR2 sequences are MDHEN and SYDVKM. Trimming removed 6 bases from V and 5 bases from J, with 31 bases in between.

V usage is TRBV20-1 and J usage is TRBJ2-1; 8 bases map to TRBD2. The CDR3 extends over 18 amino acids. From germline, CDR1 is DFQATT and CDR2 SNEGSKA (reference sequence). The V segment lost 0 bases and the J segment 4 bases; nucleotides outside the gene matches: 14. The CDR3, as DNA: TGCAGTGCTAGAGATAAGGTAGCGGGATTTCCTAAATACAATGAGCAGTTCTTC. Translated, it gives CSARDKVAGFPKYNEQFF.

This clonotype was found a few times. This chain joins TRBV20-1 and TRBJ2-7; 7 nucleotides line up with TRBD2. With V trimmed by 0 bases and J by 0 bases, 8 bases remained unmatched. In germline, CDR1 is DFQATT, CDR2 SNEGSKA (reference sequence). CDR3 length: 16 residues. The CDR3 spells CSARDRRLAASYEQYF. The CDR3 nucleotides read TGCAGTGCTAGAGATAGGAGGCTAGCGGCCTCCTACGAGCAGTACTTC.

This clonotype has more than one count but fewer than ten. The junction differs from germline at one of its ends, possibly a read error. The chain joins TRBV5-6 to TRBJ2-7; 8 positions agree with TRBD1. CDR3 length: 16 amino acids. Germline V lookup: CDR1 SGHDT, CDR2 YYEEEE. Written as DNA, the CDR3 is TGTGCCAGTAGCTTGTTATCGGTGACAGGGGACTACGAGCAGTACTTC. Translated, it gives CASSLLSVTGDYEQYF.

The V gene is TRBV9, the J gene TRBJ2-3; D gene ambiguous. Trimming shortened V by 5 bases and J by 1 base, and 11 bases separated the two germline ends. This CDR3 contains 14 residues. Looked up from germline, CDR1 is SGDLS and CDR2 is YYNGEE. The CDR3 is CASRDIEGTDTQYF. The CDR3 DNA reads TGTGCCAGCAGAGACATAGAAGGCACAGATACGCAGTATTTT.

The chain couples TRBV20-1 to TRBJ1-1; D possibly corresponds to TRBD1 (6 bases). This CDR3 is 16 amino acids long. Between the trimmed V and J ends, which lost 5 bases and 0 bases, there was a span of 19 bases. The germline gives CDR1 DFQATT, CDR2 SNEGSKA (reference sequence). The CDR3 protein is CSAPQGQGGMNTEAFF. The CDR3 region has the DNA TGCAGTGCTCCCCAGGGGCAGGGAGGGATGAACACTGAAGCTTTCTTT.

V gene TRBV25-1 combines with J gene TRBJ2-7; 14 bases fit TRBD2. V lost 4 bases and J lost 0; bases outside the gene matches: 5. This CDR3 region has 17 residues. Looked up from germline, CDR1 is MGHDK and CDR2 is SYGVNS. CDR3: CASSGGTSGGSSYEQYF. The DNA for the CDR3 is TGTGCCAGCAGTGGGGGGACTAGCGGGGGTAGCTCCTACGAGCAGTACTTC.

The chain joins TRBV25-1 to TRBJ1-1; 7 positions agree with TRBD1. Germline lookup yields CDR1 MGHDK and CDR2 SYGVNS. The V gene end was trimmed by 1 base and the J gene end by 1 base; junction bases not matched to a gene: 9. The CDR3 consists of 17 residues. CDR3 nucleotide sequence: TGTGCCAGCAGTGAATGGCGGCAGGGGGTTGGGAACACTGAAGCTTTCTTT. Its protein is CASSEWRQGVGNTEAFF.

This chain links TRBV10-3 with TRBJ2-7; 7 bases are a match to TRBD2. In germline, CDR1 is ENHRY, CDR2 SYGVKD. This CDR3 contains 16 residues. The V gene end was trimmed by 4 bases and the J gene end by 5 bases; junction bases not matched to a gene: 14. The CDR3 region is CAISGLVLGTNNEQYF. CDR3 coding DNA: TGTGCCATCAGTGGGCTGGTTTTGGGGACTAATAACGAGCAGTACTTC.

J is TRBJ2-1 and V is TRBV7-6; TRBD2 matches at 9 bases. The assigned J gene may be wrong: the sequence end matches TRBJ2-7 better. The length of the CDR3 is 15 residues. Germline V gives CDR1 SGHVS, CDR2 FNYEAQ. The CDR3 sequence is CASSPGTSTYNEQYF. CDR3 in DNA: TGTGCCAGCAGCCCTGGGACTAGCACCTACAATGAGCAGTACTTC.

This clonotype was detected only a few times. V is TRBV7-9 and J is TRBJ1-4, with D tentatively TRBD1 (5 bases). The CDR3 length is 15 residues. V was pared by 2 bases and J by 6 bases, with 13 bases between. Germline-derived CDR1 and CDR2 are SEHNR and FQNEAQ (reference sequence). CDR3 sequence: CASSLTGTYDEKLFF. The CDR3 bases are TGTGCCAGCAGCTTAACCGGGACCTACGATGAAAAACTGTTTTTT.

This clonotype was seen a few times. V is TRBV27 and J is TRBJ2-3, with D unclear. V was trimmed by 5 bases and J by 5 bases, leaving 17 bases between them. The CDR3 runs to 15 residues. Germline values: CDR1 MNHEY, CDR2 SMNVEV (reference sequence). The CDR3 nucleotides read TGTGCCAGCAGTCGCTTCCTTAACACGGGAGATACGCAGTATTTT. Translation: CASSRFLNTGDTQYF.

There are many counts of this clonotype. The V and J genes are TRBV20-1 and TRBJ2-5; TRBD1 agrees at 7 bases. The CDR3 totals 13 residues. Germline V CDR1 and CDR2: DFQATT, SNEGSKA (reference sequence). With V trimmed by 3 bases and J by 4 bases, 5 bases remained unmatched. CDR3 in amino acids: CSASTRGRETQYF. The CDR3 DNA reads TGCAGTGCTAGTACCAGGGGGAGAGAGACCCAGTACTTC.

The chain recombines TRBV4-2 with TRBJ2-1; no clear D gene. Germline loops: CDR1 LGHNA, CDR2 YNFKEQ. V was cut by 0 bases and J by 0 bases, with 9 bases left in between. The CDR3 is 16 amino acids. CDR3 DNA sequence: TGTGCCAGCAGCCAAGATAGACTGAACTCCTACAATGAGCAGTTCTTC. Translation gives CASSQDRLNSYNEQFF.

The V gene is TRBV11-3, the J gene TRBJ2-1, with TRBD2 matching over 11 bases. Trimming removed 1 base from V and 8 bases from J; junction bases left unmatched: 7. Germline lookup yields CDR1 SGHNT and CDR2 YENEEA. The CDR3 spans 16 residues. The DNA for the CDR3 is TGTGCCAGCAGCTTAGGTTCTAGCGGGGGGCGGGATGAGCAGTTCTTC. This encodes CASSLGSSGGRDEQFF.

The chain joins TRBV27 to TRBJ2-6; 7 bases fit TRBD1. Germline V gene lookup returns CDR1 MNHEY and CDR2 SMNVEV (reference sequence). There are 18 residues in the CDR3. Losses at the gene ends were 2 bases for V and 0 bases for J; bases not matched to a gene: 7. As DNA, the CDR3 is TGTGCCAGCAGTTTACGGGGACAGTTGAGCTCTGGGGCCAACGTCCTGACTTTC. Translating it yields CASSLRGQLSSGANVLTF.

This clonotype was picked up many times. The DNA of the CDR3 is TGTGCCAGCAGTCTTTGGACAGGAGAACAAGAGACCCAGTACTTC. Translating it yields CASSLWTGEQETQYF. The chain uses TRBV28 and TRBJ2-5; 7 nucleotides match TRBD1. Germline CDR1 MDHEN, CDR2 SYDVKM. This CDR3 region has 15 residues. With V trimmed by 5 bases and J by 2 bases, 8 bases remained unmatched.

V and J are TRBV2 and TRBJ2-6; D is uncertain. Germline CDR1 SNHLY, CDR2 FYNNEI. Trimming shortened V by 5 bases and J by 4 bases, and 9 bases separated the two germline ends. The CDR3 spans 14 residues. The CDR3 nucleotides are TGTGCCAGCAGTCCAGAGACAGGGGCCAACGTCCTGACTTTC. Its translation is CASSPETGANVLTF.

This clonotype was detected a few times. A junction end diverges from the germline sequence, so it may reflect a read error. The V and J genes are TRBV27 and TRBJ1-5; D is undetermined. Germline CDR1 and CDR2: MNHEY and SMNVEV (reference sequence). The CDR3 sequence is 14 residues long. The CDR3 is CASSPKGVNLPQHF. In nucleotides, the CDR3 is TGTGCCAGCAGTCCCAAGGGAGTGAATCTGCCCCAGCATTTT.